A single sample is the source of the 6 T cell receptor beta chains below, sequenced in a study of cytomegalovirus exposure and HLA in healthy donors. The PCR made use of 60 Vbeta and 13 Jbeta primers. TCRdb's table, derived via immunoSEQ multiplex PCR, lists solely in-frame clones and lacks some. The ten most abundant clones cover roughly 4.8% of a sample with around 74,000 clones. The sequenced material came from PBMCs. These receptors all come from a man aged 25-45 years in good health and CMV-seronegative.

The V and J genes are TRBV7-6 and TRBJ2-7; 9 bases align to TRBD1. This CDR3 is 16 amino acids long. Per germline, CDR1 SGHVS and CDR2 FNYEAQ. Unmatched junction bases numbered 6, after V lost 0 bases and J lost 3 bases. The CDR3 loop is CASSLAPGTGIYEQYF. CDR3 sequence (DNA): TGTGCCAGCAGCTTAGCGCCCGGGACAGGGATCTACGAGCAGTACTTC.

The chain recombines TRBV12-5 with TRBJ1-1, with TRBD1 identical over 8 bases. Looked up from germline, CDR1 is LGHNT and CDR2 is FRNRAP. This CDR3 region has 15 residues. V trimming: 4 bases; J trimming: 3 bases; junction bases outside the gene matches: 7. As DNA, the CDR3 is TGTGCTAGTGGTTCCGGACAGGGCTCTGACACTGAAGCTTTCTTT. Translated: CASGSGQGSDTEAFF.

The chain employs TRBV5-1 and TRBJ2-3; no reliable D call. The CDR3 consists of 13 residues. The V gene's germline CDR1 is SGHRS and CDR2 YFSETQ. Deletions cut 5 bases from V and 3 bases from J, with 10 bases between. CDR3 sequence reads: CASRAGWTDTQYF. The CDR3 coding sequence is TGCGCCAGCAGGGCAGGTTGGACAGATACGCAGTATTTT. Filled out from reference TRBV5-1 and TRBJ2-3, the complete variable domain reads KAGVTQTPRYLIKTRGQQVTLSCSPISGHRSVSWYQQTPGQGLQFLFEYFSETQRNKGNFPGRFSGRQFSNSRSEMNVSTLELGDSALYLCASRAGWTDTQYFGPGTRLTVL.

This chain joins TRBV5-1 and TRBJ2-7, with a tentative D call TRBD2 (6 bases). Germline V gene data show CDR1 as SGHRS and CDR2 as YFSETQ. The CDR3 has 14 amino acids. Trimming removed 3 bases at V and 4 bases at J, with 14 bases between. The DNA for the CDR3 is TGCGCCAGCAGCTGGACACACGGAGGGTACGAGCAGTACTTC. It translates to CASSWTHGGYEQYF.

This rearrangement joins TRBV2 to TRBJ1-5; 7 bases line up with TRBD1. The V and J ends lost 2 bases and 6 bases, in that order; junction bases with no gene match: 10. This CDR3 is 16 amino acids long. Germline V gene sequence: CDR1 SNHLY, CDR2 FYNNEI. Written as DNA, the CDR3 is TGTGCCAGCAGTGAACAGACAGGGCAGTTCGTTCAGCCCCAGCATTTT. Protein product: CASSEQTGQFVQPQHF.

The V gene is TRBV28, the J gene TRBJ2-1, with TRBD2 identical over 8 bases. With V trimmed by 6 bases and J by 7 bases, 11 bases remained unmatched. Germline lookup yields CDR1 MDHEN and CDR2 SYDVKM. This CDR3 region has 15 residues. CDR3 region: CASRTGGGGRNEQFF. Written as DNA, the CDR3 is TGTGCCAGCAGGACTGGGGGGGGCGGGAGGAATGAGCAGTTCTTC.